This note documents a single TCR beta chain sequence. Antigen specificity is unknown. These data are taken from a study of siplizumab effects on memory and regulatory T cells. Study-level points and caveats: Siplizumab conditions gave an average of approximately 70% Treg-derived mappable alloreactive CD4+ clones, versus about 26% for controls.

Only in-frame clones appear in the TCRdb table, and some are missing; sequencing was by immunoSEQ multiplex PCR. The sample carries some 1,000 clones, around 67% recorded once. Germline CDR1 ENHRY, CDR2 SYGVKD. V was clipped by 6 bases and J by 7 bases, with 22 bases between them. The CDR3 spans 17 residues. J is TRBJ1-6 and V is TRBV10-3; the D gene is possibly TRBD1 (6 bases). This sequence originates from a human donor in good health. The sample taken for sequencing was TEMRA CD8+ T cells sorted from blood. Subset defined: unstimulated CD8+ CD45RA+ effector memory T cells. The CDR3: CAISHFSGDYTNSPLHF. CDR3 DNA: TGTGCCATCAGCCATTTCTCAGGGGACTATACCAATTCACCCCTCCACTTT.